One and the same sample provided the 30 T cell receptor beta chains below, sequenced in a study of T cells in Graves' hyperthyroidism and ophthalmopathy. What was amplified from RNA transcripts were TCR beta CDR3 regions. During a first-round RT-PCR of the TCR CDR3, the HTBI primer set was used. TCRdb re-called the multiplex PCR reads with MiXCR, one entry per CDR3 protein. The data hold a few hundred thousand distinct CDR3 sequences, with about 15% observed a single time. Sequencing was done on a sample of blood. Receptors originate from a woman in her 30s with Graves' hyperthyroidism.

The CDR3 reads CASSAWGGLAGGVKYNEQFF. CDR3 nucleotide sequence: TGTGCCAGCAGCGCCTGGGGCGGGCTAGCGGGAGGGGTGAAATACAATGAGCAGTTCTTC. The chain combines TRBV7-2 with TRBJ2-1; 12 nucleotides line up with TRBD2. CDR1 and CDR2 from the germline V gene are SGHTA and FQGNSA. J lost 4 bases, V lost 5 bases, and 18 bases had no gene match. This CDR3 is 20 amino acids long.

This clonotype was seen many times. The chain uses TRBV6-1 and TRBJ2-3, with unresolved D. V was shortened by 7 bases and J by 4 bases, with 9 bases between the two germline ends. Germline values: CDR1 MNHNS, CDR2 SASEGT. The length of the CDR3 is 12 residues. CDR3 sequence reads: CASTDAPDTQYF. The CDR3 DNA sequence: TGTGCCAGCACCGATGCTCCAGATACGCAGTATTTT.

The genes are TRBV6-9 and TRBJ1-1, with D uncertain. CDR1 and CDR2 (germline): MNHGY, SVAAGI. The CDR3 spans 11 residues. V dropped 8 bases and J dropped 12 bases, with 16 bases sitting between them. The CDR3 bases are TGTGCCAGCTTTTCGTTTTTGGTAACTTTCTTT. Protein sequence: CASFSFLVTFF.

This clonotype was picked up many times. The chain is built from TRBV11-2 and TRBJ2-7; 8 positions match TRBD2. V was pared by 3 bases and J by 2 bases, with 3 bases of the junction left unmatched. Germline assignment: CDR1 SGHAT and CDR2 FQNNGV. The CDR3 runs to 14 residues. CDR3 nucleotide sequence: TGTGCCAGCAGCTTGGGACTAGAGACCTACGAGCAGTACTTC. Its protein is CASSLGLETYEQYF.

The sample holds many counts of this clonotype. The J gene is TRBJ1-1, the V gene TRBV2, with a weak D call TRBD1 (5 bases). CDR3 length: 11 residues. Trimming left V 7 bases short and J 8 bases short, with 11 bases between. Per germline, CDR1 SNHLY and CDR2 FYNNEI. CDR3 in amino acids: CASTGAQEAFF. The CDR3 DNA follows: TGTGCCAGCACCGGGGCACAGGAAGCTTTCTTT. Drawing the rest from reference TRBV2 and TRBJ1-1, the complete variable domain is EPEVTQTPSHQVTQMGQEVILRCVPISNHLYFYWYRQILGQKVEFLVSFYNNEISEKSEIFDDQFSVERPDGSNFTLKIRSTKLEDSAMYFCASTGAQEAFFGQGTRLTVV.

This clonotype has a count of ten or more. The chain is built from TRBV29-1 and TRBJ1-2, with TRBD1 matching 7 bases. Germline V lookup: CDR1 SQVTM, CDR2 ANQGSEA. The CDR3 sequence is 13 residues long. J gave up 5 bases and V 6 bases, and 9 bases lay outside the gene matches. The CDR3 nucleotides are TGCAGCGTGCGACAGGGTCCGGAGTATGGCTACACCTTC. Translating gives CSVRQGPEYGYTF.

The chain links TRBV30 to TRBJ2-5; D is unresolved. Germline lookup yields CDR1 GTSNPN and CDR2 SVGIG (reference sequence). Between the trimmed V and J ends, which lost 4 bases and 2 bases, there was a span of 11 bases. This CDR3 has 13 residues. CDR3 amino acids: CAWTGPSQETQYF. The CDR3, as DNA: TGTGCCTGGACTGGGCCATCTCAAGAGACCCAGTACTTC.

The table lists this clonotype with many counts. V and J are TRBV2 and TRBJ2-4; perhaps TRBD2 as D (6 bases). The CDR3 loop spans 13 amino acids. V was trimmed by 2 bases and J by 7 bases, leaving 9 bases between them. Germline lookup yields CDR1 SNHLY and CDR2 FYNNEI. In DNA form, the CDR3 reads TGTGCCAGCAGTGAACAGGAGGGGAACATTCAGTACTTC. Amino acids: CASSEQEGNIQYF.

This clonotype was counted many times. J is TRBJ2-3 and V is TRBV24-1; D is uncertain. The CDR3 is 13 amino acids. Germline-derived CDR1 and CDR2 are KGHDR and SFDVKD. The V end was cut by 2 bases, the J end by 7 bases, with 9 bases between. CDR3 sequence (DNA): TGTGCCACCAGTGATTCCCCAGCTTATACGCAGTATTTT. It translates to CATSDSPAYTQYF.

This clonotype was detected many times. This rearrangement joins TRBV18 to TRBJ1-1; a weak D match, TRBD1 (5 bases). V was shortened by 8 bases and J by 1 base, with 8 bases between the two germline ends. The CDR3 runs to 12 residues. Germline CDR1 and CDR2: KGHSH and LQKENI. The CDR3, as DNA: TGTGCCAGCAGTACAGGGAACACTGAAGCTTTCTTT. It codes for CASSTGNTEAFF.

There are many counts of this clonotype. The chain combines TRBV12-3 or TRBV12-4 with TRBJ2-7; D is perhaps TRBD1 (5 bases). The CDR3 consists of 18 residues. The V gene lost 5 bases and the J gene lost 2 bases, with 25 bases spanning the gap. CDR3 in amino acids: CASSPSAGLVERAYEQYF. CDR3 bases: TGTGCCAGCAGTCCCTCCGCAGGGCTCGTGGAACGGGCCTACGAGCAGTACTTC.

The rearrangement links TRBV4-2 to TRBJ2-3; 8 positions match TRBD2. Trimming at V came to 1 base and at J to 6 bases, leaving 9 bases not matched to a gene. Germline V CDR1 and CDR2: LGHNA, YNFKEQ. This CDR3 contains 16 residues. The CDR3 region is CASSQAVAGGTDTQYF. In DNA form, the CDR3 reads TGTGCCAGCAGCCAAGCTGTGGCGGGAGGTACCGATACGCAGTATTTT.

In its sample, this clonotype was seen many times. The genes are TRBV20-1 and TRBJ2-3; D not certain. Germline V lookup: CDR1 DFQATT, CDR2 SNEGSKA (reference sequence). Trimming cost V 3 bases and J 5 bases, with 15 bases left between them. The CDR3 has 14 residues. The CDR3 DNA reads TGCAGTGCTAGGGTAGGGCAGTTGGGAGATACGCAGTATTTT. Encoded protein: CSARVGQLGDTQYF.

This clonotype was recorded a few times. The chain links TRBV7-9 to TRBJ1-4; 8 bases map to TRBD1. V lost 7 bases and J lost 8; bases outside the gene matches: 12. Per the germline V gene, CDR1 is SEHNR and CDR2 is FQNEAQ (reference sequence). CDR3 length: 15 amino acids. The CDR3 sequence: CASISRGTGDEKLFF. The CDR3 region has the DNA TGTGCCAGCATCTCTCGAGGGACAGGAGACGAAAAACTGTTTTTT. The full variable domain, rest sourced from reference TRBV7-9 and TRBJ1-4, is DTGVSQNPRHKITKRGQNVTFRCDPISEHNRLYWYRQTLGQGPEFLTYFQNEAQLEKSRLLSDRFSAERPKGSFSTLEIQRTEQGDSAMYLCASISRGTGDEKLFFGSGTQLSVL.

The table lists this clonotype with a few counts. One end of the junction varies from germline; a read error may be responsible. This chain uses TRBV28 with TRBJ2-5, with D unclear. The CDR3 length is 11 residues. The germline V gene encodes CDR1 MDHEN and CDR2 SYDVKM. In DNA, the CDR3 is TGTGCCAGCAGTACTAAAGAGGCCCAGTACTTC. Translated: CASSTKEAQYF.

This clonotype has a count of ten or more. The V gene is TRBV30, the J gene TRBJ2-3; the D call may be TRBD1 or TRBD2 (5 bases each). Germline V gives CDR1 GTSNPN, CDR2 SVGIG (reference sequence). The CDR3 length is 12 residues. Trimming took off 1 base at V and 6 bases at J, with 8 bases between the two ends. CDR3 sequence reads: CAWSAGPDTQYF. The CDR3 nucleotides are TGTGCCTGGAGTGCGGGGCCCGATACGCAGTATTTT.

The chain employs TRBV5-4 and TRBJ1-1; D perhaps matches TRBD1 (5 bases). The V gene lost 0 bases and the J gene lost 0 bases, with 18 bases spanning the gap. CDR1 is SGHNT and CDR2 is YYREEE in the germline V gene (reference sequence). The CDR3 is made up of 18 amino acids. The CDR3 DNA sequence: TGTGCCAGCAGCTTGGCCGGGGTACAGGCGATCATGAACACTGAAGCTTTCTTT. Protein product: CASSLAGVQAIMNTEAFF.

This clonotype was seen repeatedly, ten times or more. J is TRBJ1-5 and V is TRBV30; D is unclear. V was clipped by 2 bases and J by 6 bases, with 11 bases between them. Germline V gene lookup returns CDR1 GTSNPN and CDR2 SVGIG (reference sequence). This CDR3 has 13 residues. For the CDR3, the DNA is TGTGCCTGGAGTCGACGGTGGGGTCAGCCCCAGCATTTT. It translates to CAWSRRWGQPQHF.

The J gene is TRBJ1-5, the V gene TRBV7-2; D is ambiguous. This CDR3 has 15 residues. Trimming removed 2 bases at V and 4 bases at J, with 12 bases between. Per the germline V gene, CDR1 is SGHTA and CDR2 is FQGNSA. Here the CDR3 reads CASSLFAVWNQPQHF. The CDR3 DNA sequence: TGTGCCAGCAGCTTATTTGCAGTCTGGAATCAGCCCCAGCATTTT.

This clonotype was observed at least ten times. CDR3 sequence: CASSRNGGWETQYF. DNA of the CDR3: TGTGCCAGCAGCCGAAACGGGGGCTGGGAGACCCAGTACTTC. The chain joins TRBV11-2 to TRBJ2-5; D may correspond to TRBD1 or TRBD2 (6 bases each). Trimming shortened V by 5 bases and J by 5 bases, and 15 bases separated the two germline ends. The CDR3 is 14 amino acids. Germline V gene lookup returns CDR1 SGHAT and CDR2 FQNNGV.

This clonotype was seen many times. The V and J genes are TRBV30 and TRBJ2-2, with 11 bases fitting TRBD1. There are 16 residues in the CDR3. The V gene end was trimmed by 4 bases and the J gene end by 4 bases; junction bases not matched to a gene: 8. In germline, CDR1 is GTSNPN, CDR2 SVGIG (reference sequence). CDR3 amino acids: CAWTNSGTGGTGELFF. The DNA of the CDR3 is TGTGCCTGGACCAACTCAGGGACAGGGGGCACCGGGGAGCTGTTTTTT.

The chain recombines TRBV27 with TRBJ2-5; 9 nucleotides line up with TRBD2. V lost 7 bases and J lost 5; bases outside the gene matches: 11. The germline gives CDR1 MNHEY, CDR2 SMNVEV (reference sequence). CDR3 length: 15 residues. This CDR3 reads CASKRGLAGMETQYF. CDR3 sequence (DNA): TGTGCCAGCAAACGGGGTCTAGCGGGAATGGAGACCCAGTACTTC.

This clonotype showed up many times. J is TRBJ1-2 and V is TRBV15; D is undetermined. Germline V lookup: CDR1 LNHNV, CDR2 YYDKDF (reference sequence). The CDR3 contains 14 residues. V was pared by 0 bases and J by 4 bases, with 9 bases between. The CDR3 is CATSREGESYGYTF. For the CDR3, the DNA is TGTGCCACCAGCAGAGAGGGAGAAAGCTATGGCTACACCTTC.

This clonotype was seen repeatedly, ten times or more. The V and J genes are TRBV29-1 and TRBJ2-7, with D perhaps TRBD1 or TRBD2 (5 bases each). V lost 6 bases to trimming and J lost 2 bases, with 14 bases between them. This CDR3 contains 13 residues. The V gene's germline CDR1 is SQVTM and CDR2 ANQGSEA. The CDR3 sequence is CSVELGVPYEQYF. The CDR3 DNA follows: TGCAGCGTAGAGTTGGGGGTCCCCTACGAGCAGTACTTC.

This clonotype occurred many times. This rearrangement joins TRBV11-2 to TRBJ1-2, with a tentative D call TRBD1 (5 bases). Trimming left V 5 bases short and J 7 bases short, with 11 bases between. CDR1 is SGHAT, CDR2 FQNNGV, per germline. CDR3 length: 12 amino acids. The CDR3 is CASSAETVGYTF. For the CDR3, the DNA is TGTGCCAGCAGCGCAGAGACAGTTGGCTACACCTTC. Full variable domain (rest looked up from reference TRBV11-2 and TRBJ1-2): EAGVAQSPRYKIIEKRQSVAFWCNPISGHATLYWYQQILGQGPKLLIQFQNNGVVDDSQLPKDRFSAERLKGVDSTLKIQPAKLEDSAVYLCASSAETVGYTFGSGTRLTVV.

Many counts were recorded for this clonotype. The chain joins TRBV20-1 to TRBJ2-7; D is uncertain. Trimming pared 1 base from V and 0 bases from J, leaving 13 bases between. The germline V gene encodes CDR1 DFQATT and CDR2 SNEGSKA (reference sequence). The CDR3 is made up of 15 amino acids. DNA of the CDR3: TGCAGTGCTAGAGTCCCGTTTTCTAGCTCCTACGAGCAGTACTTC. It specifies CSARVPFSSSYEQYF.

This clonotype has at least ten counts. This chain connects TRBV2 to TRBJ2-7; D perhaps matches TRBD2 (6 bases). The CDR3 has 13 residues. V was pared by 1 base and J by 3 bases, with 7 bases between. Germline CDR1 is SNHLY and CDR2 is FYNNEI. The CDR3 sequence is CASSEGDFYEQYF. Here the CDR3 DNA reads TGTGCCAGCAGTGAAGGGGACTTCTACGAGCAGTACTTC.

This clonotype was detected ten times or more. J is TRBJ1-3 and V is TRBV12-3 or TRBV12-4; D call uncertain. V lost 0 bases and J 7 bases, leaving 10 bases between the germline ends. The CDR3 runs 14 residues. CDR3 sequence (DNA): TGTGCCAGCAGTTTAGCGGACTTGGTGAACACCATATATTTT. It codes for CASSLADLVNTIYF.

This clonotype was detected ten times or more. V and J are TRBV10-3 and TRBJ2-7, with 7 bases fitting TRBD1. J lost 6 bases, V lost 3 bases, and 2 bases had no gene match. CDR3 length equals 12 residues. Germline CDR1 is ENHRY and CDR2 is SYGVKD. This chain's CDR3 is CAISEYRGEQYF. The CDR3 DNA sequence: TGTGCCATCAGTGAATACAGGGGCGAGCAGTACTTC.

This clonotype came up many times. The chain employs TRBV5-1 and TRBJ2-1; tentatively, D is TRBD2 (5 bases). The CDR3 sequence is 17 residues long. Germline loops: CDR1 SGHRS, CDR2 YFSETQ. Between the trimmed V and J ends, which lost 2 bases and 3 bases, there was a span of 18 bases. CDR3 in amino acids: CASSFITGTSVYNEQFF. CDR3 in DNA: TGCGCCAGCAGCTTTATAACGGGAACGAGCGTCTACAATGAGCAGTTCTTC.